Presented here are 26 T cell receptor beta chains from one specimen sequenced in a study of blood T cell repertoires in COVID-19. Profiled with immunoSEQ multiplex PCR; TCRdb holds only in-frame clones, not every one. Counted here are 250,000 to 350,000 clones, approximately 91% occurring once; the ten biggest clones make up roughly 0.92%. Sequencing was performed on peripheral blood. These receptors originate from a woman in her thirties or forties who had recovered from COVID-19.

V is TRBV12-2 and J is TRBJ2-1; TRBD2, the table's D call, lacks a check against the DNA. TRBV12-2 is described as a pseudogene. The CDR3 is 19 amino acids. CDR3 sequence: CASRSWSKRELRSYNEQFF. CDR3 sequence (DNA): TGTGCAAGTCGCTCCTGGTCCAAGCGGGAGCTCCGCTCCTACAATGAGCAGTTCTTC.

The chain employs TRBV27 and TRBJ2-7, with a tentative D call TRBD2 (6 bases). This CDR3 region has 15 residues. CDR1 and CDR2 from the germline V gene are MNHEY and SMNVEV (reference sequence). The ends were cut back, 3 bases at V and 0 bases at J, with 12 bases in the middle. CDR3 DNA sequence: TGTGCCAGCAGTTTTATGGGCGGGGACTCCTACGAGCAGTACTTC. Protein sequence: CASSFMGGDSYEQYF.

The V and J genes are TRBV2 and TRBJ2-7, with 10 bases aligning to TRBD2. The germline CDR1 and CDR2 sequences are SNHLY and FYNNEI. This CDR3 is 14 amino acids long. V gave up 7 bases and J gave up 4 bases; unmatched junction bases: 7. In DNA, the CDR3 is TGTGCCAGCACCTCCGGGACTAGCGTATACGAGCAGTACTTC. The encoded protein is CASTSGTSVYEQYF.

The J gene is TRBJ2-5, the V gene TRBV6-2 or TRBV6-3; 8 bases line up with TRBD2. Trimming took 5 bases from V and 2 from J; bases not matched to a gene: 4. In germline, CDR1 is MNHEY, CDR2 SVGEGT. This CDR3 is built from 14 residues. CDR3 DNA: TGTGCCAGCAGTGGTAGCGGGGTTCAAGAGACCCAGTACTTC. Its translation: CASSGSGVQETQYF.

The rearrangement links TRBV10-1 to TRBJ2-3, with D perhaps matching TRBD2 (5 bases). The CDR3 length is 14 residues. V lost 4 bases and J 0 bases, leaving 8 bases between the germline ends. CDR1 WNHNN and CDR2 SYGVQD come from the germline V gene (reference sequence). CDR3 residues: CASSAGGSTDTQYF. CDR3 coding DNA: TGCGCCAGCAGTGCGGGCGGGAGCACAGATACGCAGTATTTT.

This clone was seen a handful of times. The chain employs TRBV18 and TRBJ1-3, with TRBD1 as a possible D gene (6 bases). Germline CDR1 and CDR2: KGHSH and LQKENI. V shed 9 bases and J shed 2 bases, with 11 bases lying between them. The CDR3 loop spans 13 amino acids. The CDR3 protein is CASRGQAGNTIYF. CDR3 DNA: TGTGCCAGTAGGGGACAAGCTGGAAACACCATATATTTT.

This clone was detected only once. The chain couples TRBV5-1 to TRBJ2-4; 13 bases agree with TRBD2. V lost 4 bases to trimming and J lost 7 bases; unmatched junction nucleotides: 5. Germline CDR1 and CDR2: SGHRS and YFSETQ. This CDR3 region has 15 residues. CDR3 protein: CASSVGLAGENIQYF. CDR3 DNA sequence: TGCGCCAGCAGCGTAGGACTAGCGGGAGAGAACATTCAGTACTTC.

The chain combines TRBV7-9 with TRBJ1-4, with D perhaps matching TRBD1 (5 bases). The CDR3 extends over 18 amino acids. Deletions cut 8 bases from V and 8 bases from J, with 30 bases between. Germline CDR1 SEHNR, CDR2 FQNEAQ (reference sequence). This CDR3 reads CASAPLAGRGRREEKLFF. As DNA, the CDR3 is TGTGCCAGCGCTCCACTAGCAGGGAGAGGTCGCAGGGAGGAAAAACTGTTTTTT.

This clone appeared a few times. The V gene is TRBV11-3, the J gene TRBJ2-2; D not certain. The CDR3 has 15 amino acids. The germline CDR1 and CDR2 sequences are SGHNT and YENEEA. The germline V and J ends were trimmed by 0 bases and 3 bases, with 8 bases remaining between them. For the CDR3, the DNA is TGTGCCAGCAGCTTAGATAGTGCGGACACCGGGGAGCTGTTTTTT. Protein sequence: CASSLDSADTGELFF.

The genes are TRBV18 and TRBJ1-2, with D perhaps TRBD1 (6 bases). Deletions cut 2 bases from V and 5 bases from J, with 12 bases between. CDR3 length equals 14 residues. CDR1 is KGHSH and CDR2 is LQKENI in the germline V gene. For the CDR3, the DNA is TGTGCCAGCTCACCATCGGACAGTCTGTATGGCTACACCTTC. Encoded protein: CASSPSDSLYGYTF.

The chain has TRBV28 and TRBJ2-5; D might be TRBD2 (5 bases). The CDR3 covers 14 residues. Germline V gene lookup returns CDR1 MDHEN and CDR2 SYDVKM. V was trimmed by 3 bases and J by 0 bases, leaving 8 bases between them. This CDR3 reads CASSFGADQETQYF. The CDR3 nucleotides read TGTGCCAGCAGTTTCGGAGCGGACCAAGAGACCCAGTACTTC.

The V and J genes are TRBV20-1 and TRBJ2-1, with 9 bases aligning to TRBD2. Looked up from germline, CDR1 is DFQATT and CDR2 is SNEGSKA (reference sequence). CDR3 size: 18 residues. Losses at the gene ends were 3 bases for V and 4 bases for J; bases not matched to a gene: 16. CDR3 sequence: CSASSWGLRLAEYNEQFF. The CDR3 DNA reads TGCAGTGCTAGTAGTTGGGGACTGCGACTAGCGGAGTACAATGAGCAGTTCTTC.

This clone was seen only once. The V and J genes are TRBV4-1 and TRBJ2-1; 10 bases fit TRBD2. J gave up 8 bases and V 2 bases, and 3 bases lay outside the gene matches. CDR1 is MGHRA and CDR2 is YSYEKL in the germline V gene. CDR3 length equals 14 residues. DNA of the CDR3: TGCGCCAGCAGCCAACGGACTAGCGGAGATGAGCAGTTCTTC. Translating gives CASSQRTSGDEQFF.

This chain joins TRBV7-3 and TRBJ2-3; 9 bases fit TRBD1. This CDR3 has 15 residues. CDR1 and CDR2 (germline): SGHTA, FQGTGA. The trim removed 5 bases at V and 0 bases at J, leaving 3 bases unmatched. CDR3: CASSPQGASTDTQYF. CDR3 nucleotides: TGTGCCAGCAGCCCACAGGGGGCTAGCACAGATACGCAGTATTTT. Full variable domain (remainder filled in from reference TRBV7-3 and TRBJ2-3): GAGVSQTPSNKVTEKGKYVELRCDPISGHTALYWYRQSLGQGPEFLIYFQGTGAADDSGLPNDRFFAVRPEGSVSTLKIQRTERGDSAVYLCASSPQGASTDTQYFGPGTRLTVL.

This chain links TRBV11-2 with TRBJ2-7, with TRBD2 identical over 7 bases. The CDR3 has 17 residues. The V gene end was trimmed by 1 base and the J gene end by 0 bases; junction bases not matched to a gene: 9. Looked up from germline, CDR1 is SGHAT and CDR2 is FQNNGV. Here the CDR3 reads CASSLGSRLADSYEQYF. CDR3 bases: TGTGCCAGCAGCTTAGGTTCCCGGCTAGCGGACTCCTACGAGCAGTACTTC.

The chain combines TRBV25-1 with TRBJ2-7; 8 nucleotides agree with TRBD1. This CDR3 has 16 residues. Germline CDR1 MGHDK, CDR2 SYGVNS. Trimming cost V 4 bases and J 5 bases; bases outside gene matches: 13. The CDR3 region is CASSGYRTGTGDEQYF. The CDR3 nucleotides are TGTGCCAGCAGTGGATACCGGACAGGGACCGGCGACGAGCAGTACTTC.

This clone showed up just once. The J gene is TRBJ2-4, the V gene TRBV12-3 or TRBV12-4, with D possibly TRBD1 on 6 matching bases. This CDR3 contains 13 residues. Deletions cut 5 bases from V and 4 bases from J, with 9 bases between. CDR3 coding DNA: TGTGCCAGCAGTAGGGACACTAAAAACATTCAGTACTTC. Its translation: CASSRDTKNIQYF.

This clone was counted between two and nine times. The chain links TRBV3-1 (or the pseudogene TRBV3-2) to TRBJ2-5; 8 bases map to TRBD1. Germline loops: CDR1 LGHDT, CDR2 YNNKEL (reference sequence). The J segment lost 0 bases and the V segment lost 0 bases, leaving 6 bases of the junction unmatched. The CDR3 loop spans 17 amino acids. In DNA form, the CDR3 reads TGTGCCAGCAGCCAAGACAGGGGGCGGTTGTACCAAGAGACCCAGTACTTC. Protein product: CASSQDRGRLYQETQYF.

The count of this clone is one. The chain links TRBV19 to TRBJ1-4; D perhaps matches TRBD1 (5 bases). The CDR3 length is 15 residues. V shed 4 bases and J shed 0 bases, with 9 bases lying between them. Germline V gene data show CDR1 as LNHDA and CDR2 as SQIVND (reference sequence). CDR3 residues: CASSTQGATNEKLFF. CDR3 sequence (DNA): TGTGCCAGTAGTACCCAGGGTGCAACTAATGAAAAACTGTTTTTT.

The V gene is TRBV7-9, the J gene TRBJ2-1; weak D call: TRBD1 (7 bases). The CDR3 has 16 amino acids. V shed 5 bases and J shed 4 bases, with 18 bases lying between them. Germline values: CDR1 SEHNR, CDR2 FQNEAQ (reference sequence). The CDR3 sequence is CASSTTAGQKYNEQFF. CDR3 sequence (DNA): TGTGCCAGCAGCACCACGGCGGGACAGAAGTACAATGAGCAGTTCTTC.

The V call is TRBV15, the J call TRBJ1-6, with a tentative D call TRBD1 (6 bases). Trimming pared 5 bases from V and 0 bases from J, leaving 11 bases between. This CDR3 has 16 residues. Germline loops: CDR1 LNHNV, CDR2 YYDKDF (reference sequence). The CDR3 DNA reads TGTGCCACCAGCCGCGACAGGAGCTCCTATAATTCACCCCTCCACTTT. Its protein product is CATSRDRSSYNSPLHF.

This chain uses TRBV20-1 with TRBJ1-1; tentatively, D is TRBD1 (5 bases). V was trimmed by 3 bases and J by 5 bases, leaving 13 bases between them. The CDR3 has 13 residues. In germline, CDR1 is DFQATT, CDR2 SNEGSKA (reference sequence). CDR3 in amino acids: CSASSGGRTEAFF. The CDR3 DNA is TGCAGTGCTAGTTCGGGGGGACGTACTGAAGCTTTCTTT.

The chain uses TRBV7-2 and TRBJ1-1; TRBD1 matches 10 bases. The V gene end was trimmed by 4 bases and the J gene end by 7 bases; junction bases not matched to a gene: 9. The CDR3 spans 15 residues. The germline V gene encodes CDR1 SGHTA and CDR2 FQGNSA. CDR3 sequence (DNA): TGTGCCAGCAGCTGGGCCCGGGACAGGGGACATGAAGCTTTCTTT. The encoded protein is CASSWARDRGHEAFF.

CDR3 DNA sequence: TGTGCCAGCAGCTTAGGCAGGGGGAGCACAGATACGCAGTATTTT. Encoded protein: CASSLGRGSTDTQYF. The gene calls are TRBV11-1 and TRBJ2-3; 7 bases map to TRBD1. The CDR3 is made up of 15 amino acids. Germline V gene lookup returns CDR1 SGHAT and CDR2 FQDESV (reference sequence). V lost 1 base, J lost 0 bases, and 1 base stayed unmatched.

V is TRBV5-8 and J is TRBJ2-1; D is perhaps TRBD2 (5 bases). The CDR3 is 16 residues long. Trimming took 4 bases from V and 3 from J, leaving 17 bases between them. Germline V lookup: CDR1 SGHTS, CDR2 YDEGEE. Written as DNA, the CDR3 is TGTGCCAGCAGCCCCCGCGGTGGGAGAAGCTACAATGAGCAGTTCTTC. Amino acid sequence: CASSPRGGRSYNEQFF.

This sequence joins TRBV30 and TRBJ2-2, with no clear D. Germline loops: CDR1 GTSNPN, CDR2 SVGIG (reference sequence). Trimming pared 1 base from V and 5 bases from J, leaving 5 bases between. The CDR3 totals 12 residues. The CDR3 nucleotides are TGTGCCTGGAGTGCAACTACCGGGGAGCTGTTTTTT. Amino acid sequence: CAWSATTGELFF.